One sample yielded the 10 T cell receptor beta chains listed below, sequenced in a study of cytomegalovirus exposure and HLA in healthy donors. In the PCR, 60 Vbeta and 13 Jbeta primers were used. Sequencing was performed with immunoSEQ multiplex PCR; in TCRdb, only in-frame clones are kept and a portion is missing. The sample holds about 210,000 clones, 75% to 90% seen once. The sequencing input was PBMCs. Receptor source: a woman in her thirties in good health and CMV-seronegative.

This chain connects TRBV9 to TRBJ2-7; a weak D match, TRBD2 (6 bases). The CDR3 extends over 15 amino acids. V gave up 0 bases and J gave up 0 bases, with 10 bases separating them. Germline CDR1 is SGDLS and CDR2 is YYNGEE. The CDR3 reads CASSVAEGSSYEQYF. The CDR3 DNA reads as TGTGCCAGCAGCGTAGCGGAGGGGAGCTCCTACGAGCAGTACTTC.

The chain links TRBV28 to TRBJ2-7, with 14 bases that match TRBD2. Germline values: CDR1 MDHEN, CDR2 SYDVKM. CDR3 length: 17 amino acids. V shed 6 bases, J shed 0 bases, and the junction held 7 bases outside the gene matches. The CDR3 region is CASSKGLAGDSSYEQYF. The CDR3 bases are TGTGCCAGCAGCAAGGGACTAGCGGGGGACAGCTCCTACGAGCAGTACTTC. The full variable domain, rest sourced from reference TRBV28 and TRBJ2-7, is DVKVTQSSRYLVKRTGEKVFLECVQDMDHENMFWYRQDPGLGLRLIYFSYDVKMKEKGDIPEGYSVSREKKERFSLILESASTNQTSMYLCASSKGLAGDSSYEQYFGPGTRLTVT.

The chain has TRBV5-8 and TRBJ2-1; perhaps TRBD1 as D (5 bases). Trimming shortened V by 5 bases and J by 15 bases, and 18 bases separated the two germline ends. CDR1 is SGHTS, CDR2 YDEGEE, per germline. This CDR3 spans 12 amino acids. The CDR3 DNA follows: TGTGCCAGCAGGCCTGACAGTAGGCGTCCGTTCTTC. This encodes CASRPDSRRPFF.

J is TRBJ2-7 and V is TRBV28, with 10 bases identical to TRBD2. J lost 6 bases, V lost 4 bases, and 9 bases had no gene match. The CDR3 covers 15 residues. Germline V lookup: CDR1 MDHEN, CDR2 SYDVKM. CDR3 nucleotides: TGTGCCAGCAGTTCCTCAGGAGCTAGCGGGAGCGAGCAGTACTTC. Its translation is CASSSSGASGSEQYF.

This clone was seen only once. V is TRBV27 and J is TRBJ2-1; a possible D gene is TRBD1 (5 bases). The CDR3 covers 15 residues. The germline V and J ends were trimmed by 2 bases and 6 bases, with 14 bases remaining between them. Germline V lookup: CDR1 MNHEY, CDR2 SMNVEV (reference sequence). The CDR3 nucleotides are TGTGCCAGCAGTTTACAGGGTCTTAGACTCAATGAGCAGTTCTTC. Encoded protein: CASSLQGLRLNEQFF.

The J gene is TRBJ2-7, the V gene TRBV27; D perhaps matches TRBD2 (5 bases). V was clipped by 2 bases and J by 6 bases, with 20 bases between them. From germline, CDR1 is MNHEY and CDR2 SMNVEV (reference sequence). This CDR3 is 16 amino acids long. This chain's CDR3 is CASSLVATQIAGEQYF. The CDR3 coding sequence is TGTGCCAGCAGTTTAGTGGCAACCCAGATTGCGGGCGAGCAGTACTTC.

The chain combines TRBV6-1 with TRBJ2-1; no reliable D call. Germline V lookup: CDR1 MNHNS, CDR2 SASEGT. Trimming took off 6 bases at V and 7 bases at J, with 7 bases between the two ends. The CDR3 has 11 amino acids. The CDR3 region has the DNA TGTGCCAGCAGCCTCAGAAATGAGCAGTTCTTC. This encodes CASSLRNEQFF.

CDR3 region: CASLNHNQETQYF. CDR3 nucleotide sequence: TGTGCCAGCCTTAACCACAACCAAGAGACCCAGTACTTC. V usage is TRBV2 and J usage is TRBJ2-5; D unclear. The CDR3 extends over 13 amino acids. Per germline, CDR1 SNHLY and CDR2 FYNNEI. Trimming removed 8 bases at V and 0 bases at J, with 10 bases between.

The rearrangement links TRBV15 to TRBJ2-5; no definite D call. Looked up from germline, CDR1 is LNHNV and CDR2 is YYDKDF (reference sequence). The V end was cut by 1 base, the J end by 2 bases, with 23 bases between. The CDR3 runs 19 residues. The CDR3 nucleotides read TGTGCCACCAGCAGAGGTCCAGTCGTGGCTGCGGAGTTTCAAGAGACCCAGTACTTC. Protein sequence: CATSRGPVVAAEFQETQYF.

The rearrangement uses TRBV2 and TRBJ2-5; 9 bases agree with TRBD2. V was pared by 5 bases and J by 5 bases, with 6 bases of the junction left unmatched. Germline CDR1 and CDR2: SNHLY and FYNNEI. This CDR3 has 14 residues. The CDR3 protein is CASSMTSGQETQYF. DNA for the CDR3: TGTGCCAGCAGTATGACTAGCGGCCAGGAGACCCAGTACTTC.